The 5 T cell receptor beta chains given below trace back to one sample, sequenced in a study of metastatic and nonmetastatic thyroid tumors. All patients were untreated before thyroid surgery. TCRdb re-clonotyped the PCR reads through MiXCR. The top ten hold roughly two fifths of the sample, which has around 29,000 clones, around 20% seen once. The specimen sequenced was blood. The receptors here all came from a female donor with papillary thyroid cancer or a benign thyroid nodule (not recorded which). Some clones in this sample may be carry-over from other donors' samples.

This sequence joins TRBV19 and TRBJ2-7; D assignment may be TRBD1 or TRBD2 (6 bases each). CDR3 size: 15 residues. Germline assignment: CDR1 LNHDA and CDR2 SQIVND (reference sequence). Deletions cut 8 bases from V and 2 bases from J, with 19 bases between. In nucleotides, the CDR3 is TGTGCCAGTCAGTCTGGAGGGGGTACGGCCTACGAGCAGTACTTC. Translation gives CASQSGGGTAYEQYF.

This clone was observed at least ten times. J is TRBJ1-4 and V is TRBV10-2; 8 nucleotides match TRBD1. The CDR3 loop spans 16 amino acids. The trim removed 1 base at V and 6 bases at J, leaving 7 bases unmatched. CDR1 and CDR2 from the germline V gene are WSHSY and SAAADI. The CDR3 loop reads CASSELQQGGDEKLFF. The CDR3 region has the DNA TGCGCCAGCAGTGAGTTGCAACAGGGGGGCGATGAAAAACTGTTTTTT.

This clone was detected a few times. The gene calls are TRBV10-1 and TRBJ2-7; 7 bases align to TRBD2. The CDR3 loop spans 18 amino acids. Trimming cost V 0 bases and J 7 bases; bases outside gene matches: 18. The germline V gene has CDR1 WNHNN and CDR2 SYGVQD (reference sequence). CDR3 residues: CASSESMLAVTESGEQYF. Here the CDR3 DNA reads TGCGCCAGCAGTGAGTCTATGCTAGCGGTAACCGAATCTGGGGAGCAGTACTTC.

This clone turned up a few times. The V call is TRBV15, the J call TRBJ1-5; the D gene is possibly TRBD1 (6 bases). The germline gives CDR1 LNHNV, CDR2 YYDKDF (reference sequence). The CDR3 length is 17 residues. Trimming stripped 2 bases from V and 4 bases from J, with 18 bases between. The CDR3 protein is CATSRFRDNGANQPQHF. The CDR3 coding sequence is TGTGCCACCAGCAGATTCCGGGACAATGGGGCAAATCAGCCCCAGCATTTT.

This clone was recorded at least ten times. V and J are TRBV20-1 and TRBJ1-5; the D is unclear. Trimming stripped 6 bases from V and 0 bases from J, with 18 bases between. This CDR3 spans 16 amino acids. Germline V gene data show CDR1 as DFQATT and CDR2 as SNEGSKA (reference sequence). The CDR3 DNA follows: TGCAGTGCCTCCCTTCCGGAGACATATAGCAATCAGCCCCAGCATTTT. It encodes CSASLPETYSNQPQHF.